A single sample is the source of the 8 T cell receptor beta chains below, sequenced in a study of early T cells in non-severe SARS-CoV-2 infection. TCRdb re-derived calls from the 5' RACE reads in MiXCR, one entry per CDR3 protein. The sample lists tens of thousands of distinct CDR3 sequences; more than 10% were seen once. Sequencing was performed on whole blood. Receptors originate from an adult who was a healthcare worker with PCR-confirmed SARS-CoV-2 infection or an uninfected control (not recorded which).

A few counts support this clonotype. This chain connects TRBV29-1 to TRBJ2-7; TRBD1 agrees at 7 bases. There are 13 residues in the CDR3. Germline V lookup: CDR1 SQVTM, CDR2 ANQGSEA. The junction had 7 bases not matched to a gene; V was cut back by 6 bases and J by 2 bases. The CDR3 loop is CSVQGTATYEQYF. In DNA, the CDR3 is TGCAGCGTCCAAGGGACAGCCACCTACGAGCAGTACTTC.

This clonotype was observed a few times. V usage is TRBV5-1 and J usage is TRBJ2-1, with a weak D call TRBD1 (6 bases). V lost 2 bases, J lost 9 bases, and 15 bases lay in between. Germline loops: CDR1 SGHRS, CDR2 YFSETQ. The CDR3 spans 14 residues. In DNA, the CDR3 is TGCGCCAGCAGCTTACAGGGAAGAGTGAGTGAGCAGTTCTTC. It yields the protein CASSLQGRVSEQFF.

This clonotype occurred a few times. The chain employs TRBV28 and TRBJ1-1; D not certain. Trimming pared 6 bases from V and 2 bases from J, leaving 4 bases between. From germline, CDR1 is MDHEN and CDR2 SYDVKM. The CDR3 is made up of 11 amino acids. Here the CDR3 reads CASRVNTEAFF. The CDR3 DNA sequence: TGTGCCAGCAGGGTAAACACTGAAGCTTTCTTT.

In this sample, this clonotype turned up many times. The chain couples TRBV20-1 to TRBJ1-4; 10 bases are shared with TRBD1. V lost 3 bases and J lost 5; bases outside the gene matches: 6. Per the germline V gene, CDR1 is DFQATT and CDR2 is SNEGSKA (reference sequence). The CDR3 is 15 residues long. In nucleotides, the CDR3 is TGCAGTGCTAGGGATCCGGGACAGGGGAATGAAAAACTGTTTTTT. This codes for CSARDPGQGNEKLFF.

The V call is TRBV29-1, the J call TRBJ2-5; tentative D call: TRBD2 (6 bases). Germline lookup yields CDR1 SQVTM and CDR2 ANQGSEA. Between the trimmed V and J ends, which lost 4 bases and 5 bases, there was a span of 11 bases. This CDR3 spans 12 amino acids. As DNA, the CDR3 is TGCAGCGTTGGGGGACTGCGGGAGACCCAGTACTTC. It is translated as CSVGGLRETQYF.

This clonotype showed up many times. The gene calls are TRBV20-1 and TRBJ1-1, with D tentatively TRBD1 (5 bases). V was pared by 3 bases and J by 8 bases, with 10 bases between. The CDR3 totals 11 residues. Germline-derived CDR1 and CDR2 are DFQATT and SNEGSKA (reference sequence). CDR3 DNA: TGCAGTGCTAGCTGGGGGGAGGAAGCTTTCTTT. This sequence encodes CSASWGEEAFF.

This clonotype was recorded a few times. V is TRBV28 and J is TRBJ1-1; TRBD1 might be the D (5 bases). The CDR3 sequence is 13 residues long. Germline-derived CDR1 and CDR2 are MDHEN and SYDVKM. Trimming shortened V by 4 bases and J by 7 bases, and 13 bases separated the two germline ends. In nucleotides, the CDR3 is TGTGCCAGCAGTTGGGGCCGGCAGGTTGAAGCTTTCTTT. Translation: CASSWGRQVEAFF. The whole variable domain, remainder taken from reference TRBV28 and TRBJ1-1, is DVKVTQSSRYLVKRTGEKVFLECVQDMDHENMFWYRQDPGLGLRLIYFSYDVKMKEKGDIPEGYSVSREKKERFSLILESASTNQTSMYLCASSWGRQVEAFFGQGTRLTVV.

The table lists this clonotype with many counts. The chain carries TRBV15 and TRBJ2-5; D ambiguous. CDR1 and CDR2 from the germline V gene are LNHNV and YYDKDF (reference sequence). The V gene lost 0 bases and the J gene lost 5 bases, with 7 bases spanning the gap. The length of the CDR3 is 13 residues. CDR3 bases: TGTGCCACCAGCAGAGAAGAGGAGGAGACCCAGTACTTC. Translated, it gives CATSREEEETQYF.